This T cell receptor beta chain stems from a study of T cell responses to AZD1222 COVID-19 vaccine (dated by TCRdb to about 2021). With respect to the entire study: A total of about 240 trial participants underwent TCR sequencing, of whom 200 to 220 received two doses of AZD1222 and 26 received two doses of the MenACWY control vaccine. Trial participants were enrolled by age into 18-55, 56-69 and 70-plus year subgroups, with approximately 150, 30 and 60 TCR-sequenced participants respectively. Study-wide findings and limitations: CD4 TCRs associated with the vaccine covered the entire spike protein, and the dominant responses were in regions 160-218 and 743-854. After two AZD1222 doses, spike-specific TCR breadth and depth were significantly higher than at day 0 and than in MenACWY recipients. Participants were mostly white British and included more females than males, and it was suggested by the authors that clonal diversity may have been underestimated. In the small 56-69-year group, the increase in depth fell short of significance, most likely because of low power. Reportedly, close to half of the unique spike-specific TCRs recognized epitopes lying outside the regions that are mutated in the B.1.351 and B.1.1.7 variants. Because no samples from the day 14 peak response were available, repertoires could be characterized only after the peak T cell response. Conclusions about previously exposed vaccinees are limited, since just 5 or 6 AZD1222 recipients were seropositive for SARS-CoV-2 at baseline.

V is reduced by 3 bases and J by 2 bases, leaving a spacing of 5 bases between them. Inclusive of the bounding cysteine and phenylalanine, the CDR3 is 12 residues long. Just CDR3 DNA is preserved here, 36 bases in frame from base 1. The germline V gene (reference sequence) specifies DFQATT as CDR1 and SNEGSKA as CDR2. What the time point label conveys for this sample: about 28 days (+/-7) after the second vaccine dose. Because spike-specific TCR depth and breadth did not differ between the two schedules, AZD1222 recipients who got a second dose at roughly 4 weeks were pooled with those who got a second dose at roughly 12 weeks. Vaccinee samples were obtained from the UK trials COV001 and COV002, which included a single-blind randomized controlled phase 2/3 trial of AZD1222 (ChAdOx1 nCoV-19) in healthy adults. Trial participant PBMC samples were collected at day 0 and day 28 after the second dose for TCRbeta chain sequencing.

The CDR3 regions of human TCRbeta chains were subjected to immunosequencing. In the original analysis: TCRs in the repertoires were matched against a reference library of SARS-CoV-2-specific TCRs that had been generated with the MIRA antigen-specificity platform. Breadth was defined as the fraction of unique TCRs that were SARS-CoV-2-associated, and depth was defined as the fraction of total T cells that were SARS-CoV-2-associated. Each spike-specific TCR was assigned to its reactive spike region and to a CD4 or CD8 class using the MIRA data. Log10-transformed breadth and depth values were compared by one-way ANOVA with Sidak's multiple comparisons tests. Here the immuneACCESS table is served through TCRdb, limited to in-frame sequences with V and J called. Missing clones are a known gap in these copies; in checked studies unresolved V genes cover under half, and the rest lacks a known reason. D and trimming were read from the DNA, whereas the V and J calls and clone size are those reported in that table. The sample contains roughly 98,000 clones, roughly 86% of them found a single time. 16% of the sample is taken by the ten largest.

Notes on this clone: Its antigen is still unknown. No per-base quality is available; no much larger clone lies one base away.

In this chain, TRBV20-1 is recombined with TRBJ1-5, with no confident D gene call. This clonotype was sampled from an adult who received the AZD1222 COVID-19 vaccine. Sequencing was performed on peripheral blood, taken 28 days after the second AZD1222 dose. The CDR3 has the sequence CSASQGNQPQHF. The nucleotide sequence reads as follows: TGCAGTGCTAGTCAGGGCAATCAGCCCCAGCATTTT.